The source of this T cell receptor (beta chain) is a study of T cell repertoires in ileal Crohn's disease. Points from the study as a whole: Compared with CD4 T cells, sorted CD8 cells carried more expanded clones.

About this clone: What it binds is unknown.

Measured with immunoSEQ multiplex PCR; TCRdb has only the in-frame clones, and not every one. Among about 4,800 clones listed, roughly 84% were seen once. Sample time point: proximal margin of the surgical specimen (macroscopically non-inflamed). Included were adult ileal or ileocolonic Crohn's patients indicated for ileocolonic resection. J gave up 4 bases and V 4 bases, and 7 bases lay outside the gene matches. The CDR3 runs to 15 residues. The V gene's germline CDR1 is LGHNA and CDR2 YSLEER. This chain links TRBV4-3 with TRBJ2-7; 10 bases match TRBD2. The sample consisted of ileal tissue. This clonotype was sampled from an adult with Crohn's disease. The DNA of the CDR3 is TGCGCCAGCAGCCGAGAGCGGGGGGGCTGGTACGAGCAGTACTTC. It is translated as CASSRERGGWYEQYF.